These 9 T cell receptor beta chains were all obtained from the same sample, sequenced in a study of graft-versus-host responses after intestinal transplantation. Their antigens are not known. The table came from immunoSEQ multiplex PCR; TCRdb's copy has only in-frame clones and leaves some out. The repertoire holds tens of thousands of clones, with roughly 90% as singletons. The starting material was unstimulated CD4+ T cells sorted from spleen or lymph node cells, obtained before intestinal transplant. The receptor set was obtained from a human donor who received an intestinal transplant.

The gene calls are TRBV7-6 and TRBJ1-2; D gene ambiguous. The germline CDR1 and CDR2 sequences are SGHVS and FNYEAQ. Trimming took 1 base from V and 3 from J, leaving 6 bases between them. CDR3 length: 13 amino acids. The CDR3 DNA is TGTGCCAGCAGCTTAGGAGGTTACTATGGCTACACCTTC. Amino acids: CASSLGGYYGYTF.

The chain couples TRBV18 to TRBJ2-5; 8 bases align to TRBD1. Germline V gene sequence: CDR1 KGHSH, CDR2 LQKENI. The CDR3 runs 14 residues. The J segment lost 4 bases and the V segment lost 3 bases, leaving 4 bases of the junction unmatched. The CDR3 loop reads CASSPLGQGETQYF. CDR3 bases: TGTGCCAGCTCACCGCTAGGACAGGGAGAGACCCAGTACTTC.

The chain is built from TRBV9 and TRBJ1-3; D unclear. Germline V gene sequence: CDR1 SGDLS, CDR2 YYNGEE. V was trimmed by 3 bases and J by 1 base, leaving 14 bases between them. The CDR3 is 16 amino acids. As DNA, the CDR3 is TGTGCCAGCAGCGCTTCCGGAGGGAAGTCTGGAAACACCATATATTTT. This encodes CASSASGGKSGNTIYF.

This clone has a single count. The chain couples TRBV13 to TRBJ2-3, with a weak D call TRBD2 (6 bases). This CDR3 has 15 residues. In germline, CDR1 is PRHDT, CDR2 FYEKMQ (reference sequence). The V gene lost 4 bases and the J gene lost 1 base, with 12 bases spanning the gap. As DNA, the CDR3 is TGTGCCAGCAGCTACCAGACGGGGGGCACAGATACGCAGTATTTT. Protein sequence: CASSYQTGGTDTQYF. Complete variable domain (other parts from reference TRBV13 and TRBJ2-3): AAGVIQSPRHLIKEKRETATLKCYPIPRHDTVYWYQQGPGQDPQFLISFYEKMQSDKGSIPDRFSAQQFSDYHSELNMSSLELGDSALYFCASSYQTGGTDTQYFGPGTRLTVL.

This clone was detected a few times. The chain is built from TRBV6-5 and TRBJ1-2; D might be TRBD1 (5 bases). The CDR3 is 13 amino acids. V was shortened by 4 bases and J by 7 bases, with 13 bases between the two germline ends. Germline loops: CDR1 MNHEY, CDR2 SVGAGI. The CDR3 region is CASSLRGPGGYTF. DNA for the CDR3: TGTGCCAGCAGTTTAAGGGGCCCTGGTGGCTACACCTTC.

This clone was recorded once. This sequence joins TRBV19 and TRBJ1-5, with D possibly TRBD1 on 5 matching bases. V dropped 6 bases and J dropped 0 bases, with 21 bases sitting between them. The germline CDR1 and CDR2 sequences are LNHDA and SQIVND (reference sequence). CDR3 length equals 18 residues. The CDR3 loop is CASSPTRGGDYSNQPQHF. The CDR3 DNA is TGTGCCAGTAGCCCCACCCGCGGTGGGGACTATAGCAATCAGCCCCAGCATTTT.

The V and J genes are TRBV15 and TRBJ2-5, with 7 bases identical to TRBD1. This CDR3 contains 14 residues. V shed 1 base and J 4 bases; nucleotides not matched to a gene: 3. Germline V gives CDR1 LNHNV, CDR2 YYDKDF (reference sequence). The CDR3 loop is CATSRGGGGETQYF. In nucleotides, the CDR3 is TGTGCCACCAGCAGAGGAGGGGGCGGAGAGACCCAGTACTTC.

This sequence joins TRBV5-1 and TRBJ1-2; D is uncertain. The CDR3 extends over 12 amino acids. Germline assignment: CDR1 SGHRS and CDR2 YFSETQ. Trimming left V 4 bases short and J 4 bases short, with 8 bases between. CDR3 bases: TGCGCCAGCAGCACGCGAGGCTATGGCTACACCTTC. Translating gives CASSTRGYGYTF.

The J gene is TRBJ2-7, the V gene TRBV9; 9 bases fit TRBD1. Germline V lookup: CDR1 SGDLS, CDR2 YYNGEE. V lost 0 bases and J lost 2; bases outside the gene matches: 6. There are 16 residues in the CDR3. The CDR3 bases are TGTGCCAGCAGCGTAGGGATCGGGACAGGGCCCTACGAGCAGTACTTC. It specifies CASSVGIGTGPYEQYF. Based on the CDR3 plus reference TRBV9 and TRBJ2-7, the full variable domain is DSGVTQTPKHLITATGQRVTLRCSPRSGDLSVYWYQQSLDQGLQFLIQYYNGEERAKGNILERFSAQQFPDLHSELNLSSLELGDSALYFCASSVGIGTGPYEQYFGPGTRLTVT.